The 32 T cell receptor beta chains below come from one sample, sequenced in a study of blood T cell repertoires in COVID-19. Only in-frame clones appear in the TCRdb table, and some are missing; sequencing was by immunoSEQ multiplex PCR. The repertoire holds 200,000 to 250,000 clones, 85% seen once, with about 3% in the top ten. Sequenced sample: peripheral blood. The receptors shown here come from a man aged 50 to 60 who had recovered from COVID-19.

This chain connects TRBV5-1 to TRBJ2-3, with D possibly TRBD2 on 6 matching bases. V lost 9 bases, J lost 3 bases, and 20 bases lay in between. This CDR3 comprises 15 residues. Germline assignment: CDR1 SGHRS and CDR2 YFSETQ. The CDR3 protein is CATRTELAVTDTQYF. DNA of the CDR3: TGCGCCACCAGGACCGAACTAGCTGTAACAGATACGCAGTATTTT.

This clone appeared a single time. The chain has TRBV5-1 and TRBJ1-2; TRBD1 might be the D (5 bases). This CDR3 comprises 13 residues. The germline CDR1 and CDR2 sequences are SGHRS and YFSETQ. The V end was cut by 3 bases, the J end by 3 bases, with 9 bases between. CDR3 protein: CASSSDKDYGYTF. CDR3 sequence (DNA): TGCGCCAGCAGCTCGGACAAAGACTATGGCTACACCTTC.

The rearrangement links TRBV19 to TRBJ1-3, with 7 positions matching TRBD1. Germline loops: CDR1 LNHDA, CDR2 SQIVND (reference sequence). V trimming: 6 bases; J trimming: 2 bases; junction bases outside the gene matches: 7. The CDR3 runs to 15 residues. The CDR3 nucleotides read TGTGCCAGTAGACGACAGGGAGCGGCTGGAAACACCATATATTTT. Translation: CASRRQGAAGNTIYF.

This clone has only a few counts. The chain couples TRBV3-1 (or the pseudogene TRBV3-2) to TRBJ1-2; TRBD1 agrees at 7 bases. The V segment lost 1 base and the J segment 3 bases; nucleotides outside the gene matches: 8. The CDR3 is 16 amino acids. Per the germline V gene, CDR1 is LGHDT and CDR2 is YNNKEL (reference sequence). CDR3 region: CASSQVRSTGDYGYTF. Here the CDR3 DNA reads TGTGCCAGCAGCCAAGTCCGATCTACAGGGGACTATGGCTACACCTTC.

The rearrangement uses TRBV7-6 and TRBJ2-7, with D tentatively TRBD2 (6 bases). CDR1 and CDR2 (germline): SGHVS, FNYEAQ. The germline V and J ends were trimmed by 5 bases and 3 bases, with 14 bases remaining between them. The CDR3 loop spans 14 amino acids. The CDR3 DNA sequence: TGTGCCAGCAGCCCCCGGGACTTCGACTACGAGCAGTACTTC. The encoded protein is CASSPRDFDYEQYF.

The V gene is TRBV12-3 or TRBV12-4, the J gene TRBJ2-3; no clear D gene. V lost 2 bases and J 0 bases, leaving 3 bases between the germline ends. CDR3 length: 13 amino acids. The CDR3 region is CASSLSSTDTQYF. CDR3 bases: TGTGCCAGCAGTTTATCTAGCACAGATACGCAGTATTTT.

This chain joins TRBV11-2 and TRBJ2-2; D not certain. Trimming took off 1 base at V and 4 bases at J, with 4 bases between the two ends. The V gene's germline CDR1 is SGHAT and CDR2 FQNNGV. This CDR3 spans 13 amino acids. CDR3 region: CASSLGATGELFF. CDR3 coding DNA: TGTGCCAGCAGCTTAGGGGCCACCGGGGAGCTGTTTTTT.

The rearrangement uses TRBV3-1 (or the pseudogene TRBV3-2) and TRBJ2-5; 9 positions agree with TRBD1. CDR3 length: 17 amino acids. With 4 bases clipped from V and 3 bases from J, the junction kept 12 bases outside the gene matches. CDR1 and CDR2 from the germline V gene are LGHDT and YNNKEL (reference sequence). This chain's CDR3 is CASSPPLPGQGKETQYF. The CDR3 DNA is TGTGCCAGCAGCCCACCCCTACCGGGACAGGGTAAAGAGACCCAGTACTTC.

The J gene is TRBJ1-1, the V gene TRBV6-5; TRBD1 matches 8 bases. This CDR3 contains 15 residues. Germline loops: CDR1 MNHEY, CDR2 SVGAGI. Trimming removed 0 bases from V and 1 base from J; junction bases left unmatched: 1. CDR3 nucleotide sequence: TGTGCCAGCAGTTACTCAGGGACAGGGAACACTGAAGCTTTCTTT. Its protein is CASSYSGTGNTEAFF.

This chain connects TRBV15 to TRBJ1-5; possible D gene TRBD1, 6 bases. Germline CDR1 and CDR2: LNHNV and YYDKDF (reference sequence). CDR3 length: 16 amino acids. Trimming took 4 bases from V and 6 from J, leaving 19 bases between them. This CDR3 reads CATSTRNSYRVQPQHF. The CDR3 DNA reads as TGTGCCACCAGCACTCGAAATAGTTACAGGGTTCAGCCCCAGCATTTT.

V gene TRBV28 combines with J gene TRBJ2-1, with 9 positions matching TRBD1. This CDR3 has 15 residues. The V gene's germline CDR1 is MDHEN and CDR2 SYDVKM. With V trimmed by 2 bases and J by 8 bases, 7 bases remained unmatched. The chain's CDR3 is CASSLRTGVRYEQFF. The CDR3 nucleotides are TGTGCCAGCAGTTTACGGACAGGGGTTAGGTATGAGCAGTTCTTC.

The CDR3 region has the DNA TGTGCCAGCAGCAAAGGGGACATACTTCCTTTCTACGAGCAGTACTTC. Its protein product is CASSKGDILPFYEQYF. V usage is TRBV21-1 and J usage is TRBJ2-7; the table calls TRBD1, which could not be checked here. TRBV21-1 is a recognized pseudogene. The CDR3 extends over 16 amino acids.

The chain employs TRBV19 and TRBJ2-7; 10 bases align to TRBD2. Trimming cost V 3 bases and J 4 bases; bases outside gene matches: 3. Germline V lookup: CDR1 LNHDA, CDR2 SQIVND (reference sequence). This CDR3 has 14 amino acids. CDR3 in amino acids: CASSILAGVYEQYF. CDR3 nucleotides: TGTGCCAGTAGTATCCTAGCGGGAGTGTACGAGCAGTACTTC.

The rearrangement links TRBV12-2 to TRBJ2-6; TRBD2 was called by the table and not checked on the DNA. TRBV12-2 is assigned pseudogene status. The CDR3 has 21 amino acids. Here the CDR3 reads CASRLAKKWERVVSGANVLTF. The CDR3 bases are TGTGCAAGTCGCTTAGCGAAAAAATGGGAGAGAGTTGTCTCCGGGGCCAACGTCCTGACTTTC.

This chain uses TRBV6-5 with TRBJ1-2; a possible D gene is TRBD1 (6 bases). The germline V gene has CDR1 MNHEY and CDR2 SVGAGI. V was pared by 6 bases and J by 4 bases, with 15 bases between. The CDR3 is 14 amino acids. The CDR3 sequence is CASRNRVPPYGYTF. The CDR3 DNA reads as TGTGCCAGCAGAAACAGGGTCCCCCCCTATGGCTACACCTTC.

The chain uses TRBV12-3 or TRBV12-4 and TRBJ1-5; D perhaps matches TRBD1 (6 bases). With 8 bases removed from V and 6 bases from J, the gap between germline ends came to 14 bases. The CDR3 runs 13 residues. The CDR3 sequence is CASGGGGTQPQHF. CDR3 DNA: TGTGCCAGCGGGGGAGGGGGAACTCAGCCCCAGCATTTT.

The V call is TRBV18, the J call TRBJ2-1; 7 bases are shared with TRBD2. V dropped 0 bases and J dropped 9; count of bases not matched to a gene: 2. The CDR3 runs to 13 residues. Germline CDR1 and CDR2: KGHSH and LQKENI. As DNA, the CDR3 is TGTGCCAGCTCACCACCCGGCGGGAGTGAGCAGTTCTTC. It is translated as CASSPPGGSEQFF. The full variable domain, with the rest looked up from reference TRBV18 and TRBJ2-1, is NAGVMQNPRHLVRRRGQEARLRCSPMKGHSHVYWYRQLPEEGLKFMVYLQKENIIDESGMPKERFSAEFPKEGPSILRIQQVVRGDSAAYFCASSPPGGSEQFFGPGTRLTVL.

The genes are TRBV5-1 and TRBJ1-4; a weak D match, TRBD1 (5 bases). Germline V lookup: CDR1 SGHRS, CDR2 YFSETQ. Trimming took 0 bases from V and 8 from J, leaving 17 bases between them. The length of the CDR3 is 16 residues. The CDR3 protein is CASSLGSQGGGEKLFF. CDR3 sequence (DNA): TGCGCCAGCAGCTTGGGGTCCCAGGGCGGAGGGGAAAAACTGTTTTTT.

The chain recombines TRBV4-1 with TRBJ2-3; 7 nucleotides match TRBD2. Per the germline V gene, CDR1 is MGHRA and CDR2 is YSYEKL. The CDR3 length is 17 residues. J lost 2 bases, V lost 0 bases, and 8 bases had no gene match. This CDR3 is CASSQDWAGVFTDTQYF. The CDR3, as DNA: TGCGCCAGCAGCCAAGATTGGGCGGGAGTATTCACAGATACGCAGTATTTT.

The J gene is TRBJ1-5, the V gene TRBV10-3; 7 bases agree with TRBD1. The ends lost 0 bases at V and 7 bases at J; junction bases unmatched: 9. The length of the CDR3 is 16 residues. Germline CDR1 and CDR2: ENHRY and SYGVKD. CDR3 sequence (DNA): TGTGCCATCAGTGAGTCGGAGGGGGCGCGTGGCCAGCCCCAGCATTTT. It is translated as CAISESEGARGQPQHF.

The chain has TRBV2 and TRBJ2-2; 8 bases align to TRBD2. CDR1 is SNHLY and CDR2 is FYNNEI in the germline V gene. The ends lost 7 bases at V and 3 bases at J; junction bases unmatched: 16. The CDR3 consists of 18 residues. The CDR3 nucleotides are TGTGCCAGCAATGAGGCGACCGGGACGGGGGGGCACACCGGGGAGCTGTTTTTT. Residues: CASNEATGTGGHTGELFF.

Concerning this clone itself: Other DNA sequences from this sample encode an identical CDR3 as well. The V and J genes are TRBV5-1 and TRBJ2-1; D possibly corresponds to TRBD1 (5 bases). V was shortened by 1 base and J by 8 bases, with 7 bases between the two germline ends. This CDR3 has 12 residues. Germline V gene lookup returns CDR1 SGHRS and CDR2 YFSETQ. The CDR3 DNA reads TGCGCCAGCAGCTTGACAGGCGATGAGCAGTTCTTC. Protein sequence: CASSLTGDEQFF.

This clone occurred once. The chain uses TRBV6-5 and TRBJ2-3; maybe TRBD2 (6 bases). The germline V gene encodes CDR1 MNHEY and CDR2 SVGAGI. The CDR3 spans 14 residues. The germline V and J ends were trimmed by 2 bases and 5 bases, with 11 bases remaining between them. CDR3 sequence reads: CASSYRGSGDTQYF. The CDR3 DNA is TGTGCCAGCAGTTACCGGGGTAGCGGAGATACGCAGTATTTT.

CDR3 loop: CASTNYRRSGANVLTF. The CDR3 DNA sequence: TGTGCCAGCACGAACTACAGGCGCTCTGGGGCCAACGTCCTGACTTTC. The rearrangement uses TRBV5-8 and TRBJ2-6; D is perhaps TRBD1 (5 bases). Germline CDR1 SGHTS, CDR2 YDEGEE. The CDR3 is 16 residues long. Trimming stripped 6 bases from V and 0 bases from J, with 13 bases between.

V usage is TRBV28 and J usage is TRBJ2-7; maybe TRBD2 (6 bases). V lost 6 bases and J 3 bases, leaving 18 bases between the germline ends. CDR1 MDHEN and CDR2 SYDVKM come from the germline V gene. The CDR3 is 15 residues long. The CDR3 bases are TGTGCCAGCAGGCCCGAGGGACTTGCCGTCTACGAGCAGTACTTC. Encoded protein: CASRPEGLAVYEQYF.

For the CDR3, the DNA is TGTGCCAGCAGCCAAGGAAGGGCCGGGCTAGCGGGAGGGAACAATGAGCAGTTCTTC. This codes for CASSQGRAGLAGGNNEQFF. This chain links TRBV4-2 with TRBJ2-1; TRBD2 matches 12 bases. After removal of 1 base from V and 5 bases from J, the junction contained 12 bases not matched to a gene. The CDR3 totals 19 residues. CDR1 is LGHNA, CDR2 YNFKEQ, per germline.

The genes are TRBV10-1 and TRBJ2-2, with D tentatively TRBD2 (6 bases). The germline gives CDR1 WNHNN, CDR2 SYGVQD (reference sequence). The CDR3 totals 15 residues. V lost 0 bases and J 6 bases, leaving 11 bases between the germline ends. The CDR3 sequence: CASSESSAGSGELFF. The DNA for the CDR3 is TGCGCCAGCAGTGAGTCAAGTGCGGGATCCGGGGAGCTGTTTTTT.

This chain links TRBV19 with TRBJ2-5, with TRBD1 matching over 8 bases. The V gene's germline CDR1 is LNHDA and CDR2 SQIVND (reference sequence). CDR3 length: 14 residues. V shed 5 bases and J 1 base; nucleotides not matched to a gene: 3. The DNA for the CDR3 is TGTGCCAGTAGTTCTACAGGGGGCCAAGAGACCCAGTACTTC. It yields the protein CASSSTGGQETQYF.

V is TRBV13 and J is TRBJ2-7; 10 positions match TRBD2. The CDR3 extends over 15 amino acids. Germline-derived CDR1 and CDR2 are PRHDT and FYEKMQ (reference sequence). V lost 4 bases, J lost 7 bases, and 10 bases stayed unmatched. This CDR3 reads CASSSTSGLGWEQYF. CDR3 DNA: TGTGCCAGCAGCTCGACTAGCGGGTTAGGATGGGAGCAGTACTTC.

This sequence joins TRBV6-1 and TRBJ2-6; no clear D. The CDR3 length is 15 residues. Germline V lookup: CDR1 MNHNS, CDR2 SASEGT. V lost 3 bases to trimming and J lost 3 bases, with 9 bases between them. The CDR3 DNA follows: TGTGCCAGCAGTGACCTCTCCTTTGGGGCCAACGTCCTGACTTTC. The encoded protein is CASSDLSFGANVLTF.

This chain connects TRBV11-2 to TRBJ2-2; 11 bases are a match to TRBD2. The CDR3 is made up of 15 amino acids. Germline trimming cut 7 bases from V and 5 bases from J; bases unmatched to any gene: 6. Germline values: CDR1 SGHAT, CDR2 FQNNGV. The CDR3, as DNA: TGTGCCAGCAACTCCCCTAGCGGGGGGACCGGGGAGCTGTTTTTT. It codes for CASNSPSGGTGELFF.

CDR3 region: CASSAGTSLSYEQYF. The CDR3, as DNA: TGTGCCAGCTCAGCAGGGACTAGTCTTTCCTACGAGCAGTACTTC. This chain connects TRBV18 to TRBJ2-7; 8 nucleotides agree with TRBD2. V dropped 5 bases and J dropped 1; count of bases not matched to a gene: 7. The germline V gene encodes CDR1 KGHSH and CDR2 LQKENI. The CDR3 extends over 15 amino acids.